This T cell receptor beta chain was observed in a study of shared clonotypes between healthy human individuals (dated by TCRdb to about 2020). About the investigation overall: A couple of women and a few men aged 18 to 49 years were included in the cohort. For each donor, CD4 naive and CD4 memory were each given three plates, CD8 naive was given two plates, and CD8 memory was given one plate. To estimate repertoire size and how much clonotype sharing occurs between individuals, the study deeply sequenced the blood TCR repertoires of about 5 healthy adults. Libraries were prepared and TCR repertoires were sequenced by different laboratories using diverse techniques, in order to increase sequencing depth and limit assay-specific biases. Each donor's leukapheresis produced roughly between roughly 0.85 and 9.5 billion PBMCs.

Using the deep immunoSEQ assay, multiplex PCR amplified TCR CDR3 regions from genomic DNA. Extracted genomic DNA from each cell subset was spread evenly across all wells of several immunoSEQ 96-well plates, with each plate serving as a replicate. For sorted subsets, each replicate PCR was loaded with approximately 0.2 ug genomic DNA, equivalent to some 31,000 T cell genomes. Purified libraries were quantified with a Qubit 3.0 fluorometer, sized on a Bioanalyzer 2100, and re-quantified with the KAPA Library Quantification kit. A separate single-read 150-cycle Illumina NextSeq 550 flow cell was used to sequence each immunoSEQ 96-well plate. The paper's processing steps were these. The immunoSEQ output contained only junctional sequences without quality scores, so filtering could not match that applied to full-length reads. To assign V/J genes and CDR3, sequences were annotated using PyIR, a Python wrapper for IgBLAST v1.9, with IMGT germline references. Any read was removed if the V/J assignment was weak (E-value above 1e-6), the CDR3 was missing, or the read contained stop codons, out-of-frame junctions, or ambiguous translated residues. V3J clonotypes were defined by identical inferred V gene, J gene, and CDR3 amino acid sequence. The percentage overlap between two repertoires was calculated by dividing the number of shared unique clonotypes by the size of the smaller repertoire. Three approaches were used to assess repertoire richness: RTK rarefaction, the Chao1 estimator, and Recon v2.1 estimates of unobserved clonotypes. Generation probabilities were computed with OLGA for all TCRbeta clonotypes obtained by the gDNA method from a few donors. TCRdb retrieved this table from immuneACCESS and kept in-frame rearrangements only. Not all clones are present; in checked studies, unresolved V genes account for under half, and no reason is known for the remainder. V and J calls plus clone size are reproduced from that table; the DNA served to infer D and trimming. Here the sample has over a million clones; around 78% occur a single time. The ten largest clones take up more than 0.55% of the sample.

Measured from the cysteine to the phenylalanine, the CDR3 is 14 residues long. CDR3 DNA is the only sequence kept; it has 42 bases, read in frame from the first base. The junction shows trimming of 6 bases on V and 0 bases on J, plus 11 bases between the germline ends. From the germline V gene, CDR1 is MNHEY and CDR2 is SVGAGI. What the authors observed across the whole study: Naive subsets generally had larger estimated clonotype richness than memory subsets did. Across a handful of donors, approximately 5% of naive CD4, approximately 3.6% of naive CD8, 2.3% of memory CD4, and 0.4% to 0.45% of memory CD8 clonotypes were shared. Sampling was restricted to blood, and TCR repertoires in tissues likely differ from the TCR repertoires found in blood. The small number of donors limited the genetic and exposure-history diversity represented. Even with the large sequencing depth, rarefaction of the sorted-subset datasets indicated that sequencing was incomplete. Pairwise subsampling indicated that sequencing depth was expected to affect the degree of clonotype sharing among donors. Clonotypes shared by all four sorted-subset donors showed higher generation probabilities than non-shared clonotypes.

The donors were healthy, HIV-negative adults with no recently reported acute infections or vaccinations. Every donor was a Caucasian adult living in Nashville, Tennessee, USA. CD4+ T cells were enriched by magnetic negative selection; naive cells were then positively selected on CD45RA, and the negative fraction formed the memory subset. Blood was collected by leukapheresis, and PBMCs were isolated by Ficoll-Histopaque density gradient centrifugation and then cryopreserved in liquid nitrogen vapor phase. Analytical flow cytometry was used to check the purity and quantity of each magnetically sorted T cell population. Genomic DNA was isolated from every sorted fraction and measured by UV absorbance on a Nanodrop 2000c. Notes on this clone: It lacks a known antigen. No quality values exist for individual bases; no much larger clone is one base distant.

This TCR derives from a young man in good health. Some clones in this sample may be carry-over from other donors' samples. The chain uses TRBV6-5 and TRBJ2-5; TRBD1 is perhaps the D gene, given 5 matching bases. The sample consisted of memory CD4+ T cells from PBMCs. Taken with the paper, the label for cell subset or site translates to: CD45RA-negative fraction. This receptor has the CDR3 CASSPDSYQETQYF. The DNA reads TGTGCCAGCAGCCCAGACAGTTACCAAGAGACCCAGTACTTC.